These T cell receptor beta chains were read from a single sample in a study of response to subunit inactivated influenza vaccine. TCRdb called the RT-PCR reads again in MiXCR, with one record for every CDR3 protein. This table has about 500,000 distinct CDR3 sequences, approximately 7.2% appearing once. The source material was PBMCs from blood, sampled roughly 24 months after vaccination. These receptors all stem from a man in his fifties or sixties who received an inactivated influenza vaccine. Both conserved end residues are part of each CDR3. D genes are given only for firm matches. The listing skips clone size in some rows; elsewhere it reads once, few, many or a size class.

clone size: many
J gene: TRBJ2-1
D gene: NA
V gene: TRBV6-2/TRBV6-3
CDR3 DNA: TGTGCCAGCAGACGGCAGACTGGGAGCTTCTACAATGAGCAGTTCTTC
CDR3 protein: CASRRQTGSFYNEQFF

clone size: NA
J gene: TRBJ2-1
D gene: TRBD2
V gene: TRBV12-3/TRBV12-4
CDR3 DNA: TGTGCCAGCAGTTTAGTACCCGGGGGGGTCTCCTACAATGAGCAGTTCTTC
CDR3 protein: CASSLVPGGVSYNEQFF

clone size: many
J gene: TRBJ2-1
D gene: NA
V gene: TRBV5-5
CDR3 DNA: TGTGCCAGCAGCTTGTCCCCTTTCTTTGAGAATGAGCAGTTCTTC
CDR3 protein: CASSLSPFFENEQFF

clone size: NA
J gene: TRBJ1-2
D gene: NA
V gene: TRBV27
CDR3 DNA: TGTGCCAGCAGTAGTAGGCACGGGATCTCCTTTTATGGCTACACCTTC
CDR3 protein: CASSSRHGISFYGYTF

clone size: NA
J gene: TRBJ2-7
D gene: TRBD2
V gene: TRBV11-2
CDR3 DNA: TGTGCCAGCAGACAACCCGGTAGCGGGGGGGCCGGCGAGCAGTACTTC
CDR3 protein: CASRQPGSGGAGEQYF

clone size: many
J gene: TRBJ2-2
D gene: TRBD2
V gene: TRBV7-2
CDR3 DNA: TGTGCCAGCAGCGCACTAGCGACGAACACCGGGGAGCTGTTTTTT
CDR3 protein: CASSALATNTGELFF

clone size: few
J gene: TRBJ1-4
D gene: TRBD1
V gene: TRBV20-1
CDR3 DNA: TGCAGTGCGTACCGGGACAGGGGTGAAAAACTGTCTTTT
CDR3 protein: CSAYRDRGEKLSF

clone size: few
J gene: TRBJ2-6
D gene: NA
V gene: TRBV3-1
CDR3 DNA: TGTGCCAGCAGTCATTCCACGGCTGGGGCCAACGTCCTGACTTTC
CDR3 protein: CASSHSTAGANVLTF

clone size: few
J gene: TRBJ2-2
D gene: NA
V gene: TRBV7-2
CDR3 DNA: TGTGCCAGCAGCTTATACGGGACCAACACCGGGGAGCTGTTTTTT
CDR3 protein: CASSLYGTNTGELFF

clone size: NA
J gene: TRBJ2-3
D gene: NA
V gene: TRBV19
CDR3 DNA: TGTGCCAGTAGGGCTGGGGGAGCCGATACGCAGTATTTT
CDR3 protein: CASRAGGADTQYF

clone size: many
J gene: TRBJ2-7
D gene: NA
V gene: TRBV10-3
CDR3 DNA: TGTGCCATCACTCCGGGACCTCAATACGAGCAGTACTTC
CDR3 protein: CAITPGPQYEQYF

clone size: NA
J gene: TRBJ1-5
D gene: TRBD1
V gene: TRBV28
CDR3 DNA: TGTGCCAGCAGTTTATACAGGGGGCGAGTTGGTCAGCCCCAGCATTTT
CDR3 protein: CASSLYRGRVGQPQHF

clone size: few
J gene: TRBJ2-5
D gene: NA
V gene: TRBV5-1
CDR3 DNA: TGCGCCAGCAGCCCCGGAGGGGGCGGAGAGACCCAGTACTTC
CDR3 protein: CASSPGGGGETQYF

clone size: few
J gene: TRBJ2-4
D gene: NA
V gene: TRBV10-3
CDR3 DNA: TGTGCCATCAGTGAGACCTACAGGGAAAACATTCAGTACTTC
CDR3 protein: CAISETYRENIQYF

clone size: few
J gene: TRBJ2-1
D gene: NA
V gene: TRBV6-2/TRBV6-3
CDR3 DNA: TGTGCCAGCACCGTTCGAGGCGGGGCGTATGACAATGAGCAGTTCTTC
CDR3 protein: CASTVRGGAYDNEQFF

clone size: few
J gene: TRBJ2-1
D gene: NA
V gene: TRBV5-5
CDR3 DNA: TGTGCCAGCAGCTTCAGCCCCAACAATGAGCAGTTCTTC
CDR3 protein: CASSFSPNNEQFF

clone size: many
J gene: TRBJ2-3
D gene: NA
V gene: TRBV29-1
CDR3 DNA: TGCAGCGGCGTCCCCCGGGAAGATACGCAGTATTTT
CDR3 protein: CSGVPREDTQYF

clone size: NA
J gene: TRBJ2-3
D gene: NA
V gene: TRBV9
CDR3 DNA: TGTGCCAGCAGCCTAACGACGGGGGTAGATACGCAGTATTTT
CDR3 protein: CASSLTTGVDTQYF

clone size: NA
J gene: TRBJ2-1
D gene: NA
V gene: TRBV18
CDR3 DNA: TGTGCCAGCTCACCACCCCCTAGATTCTACAATGAGCAGTTCTTC
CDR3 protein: CASSPPPRFYNEQFF

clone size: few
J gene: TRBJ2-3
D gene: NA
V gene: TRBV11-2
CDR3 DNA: TGTGCCAGCAGCCTATACGCTAGCACAGATACGCAGTATTTT
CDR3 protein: CASSLYASTDTQYF

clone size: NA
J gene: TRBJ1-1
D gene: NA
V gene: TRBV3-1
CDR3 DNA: TGTGCCAGCAGGAACTCGGGGACTGAAGCTTTCTTT
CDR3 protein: CASRNSGTEAFF

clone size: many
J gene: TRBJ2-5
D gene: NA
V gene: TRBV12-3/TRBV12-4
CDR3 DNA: TGTGCCAGCAGTTTTAACCAGCAAGAGACCCAGTACTTC
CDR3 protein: CASSFNQQETQYF

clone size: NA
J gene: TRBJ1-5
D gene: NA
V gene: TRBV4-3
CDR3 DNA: TGCGCCAGCAGCCAATCGGGCGGGGGGAATCAGCCCCAGCATTTT
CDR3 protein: CASSQSGGGNQPQHF

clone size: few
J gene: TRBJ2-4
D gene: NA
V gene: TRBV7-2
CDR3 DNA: TGTGCCAGCAGCTTTTCCCCGACGGGTGGCCAAAACATTCAGTACTTC
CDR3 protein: CASSFSPTGGQNIQYF

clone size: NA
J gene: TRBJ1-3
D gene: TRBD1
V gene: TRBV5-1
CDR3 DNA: TGCGCCAGCAGCCCCTCGGGACAGGGGTTGGACACCATATATTTT
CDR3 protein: CASSPSGQGLDTIYF

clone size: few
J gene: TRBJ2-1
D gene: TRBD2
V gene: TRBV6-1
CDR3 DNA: TGTGCCAGCAGCCTCGAACTAGCGGGAGGGCTCAATGAGCAGTTCTTC
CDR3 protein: CASSLELAGGLNEQFF

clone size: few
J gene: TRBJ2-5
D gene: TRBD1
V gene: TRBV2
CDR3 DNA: TGTGCCAGCTCGACAGGGGGCGGGAAGACCCAGTACTTC
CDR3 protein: CASSTGGGKTQYF

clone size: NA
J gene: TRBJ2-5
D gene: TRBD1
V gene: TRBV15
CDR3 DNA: TGTGCCACCAGCAGCAACAGGGGATTGAAGACCCAGTACTTC
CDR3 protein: CATSSNRGLKTQYF

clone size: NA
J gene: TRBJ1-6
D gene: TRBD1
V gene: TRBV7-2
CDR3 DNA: TGTGCCAGCAGCCCCCAGACAGGGTATAATTCACCCCTCCACTTT
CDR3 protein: CASSPQTGYNSPLHF

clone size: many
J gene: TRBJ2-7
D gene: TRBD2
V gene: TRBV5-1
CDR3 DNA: TGCGCCAGCAGCTTGGCCCCACTAGCGGGTTCCTACGAGCAGTACTTC
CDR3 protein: CASSLAPLAGSYEQYF

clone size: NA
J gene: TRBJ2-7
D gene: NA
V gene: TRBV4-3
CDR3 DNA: TGCGCCAGCAGCCAAGAACGTCTAGCGAGCTCCTACGAGCAGTACTTC
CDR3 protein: CASSQERLASSYEQYF

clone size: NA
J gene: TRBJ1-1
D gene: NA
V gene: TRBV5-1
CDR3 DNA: TGCGCCAGCAGCTTACTATCTGGACGTGGCACTGAAGCTTTCTTT
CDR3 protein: CASSLLSGRGTEAFF

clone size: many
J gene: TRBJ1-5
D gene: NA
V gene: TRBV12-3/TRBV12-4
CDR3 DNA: TGTGCCCCCGGACAGAAAGGGCAGGATCAGCCCCAGCATTTT
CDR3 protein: CAPGQKGQDQPQHF

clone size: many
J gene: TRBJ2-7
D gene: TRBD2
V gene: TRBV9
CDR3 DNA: TGTGCCAGCAGCGTAGCCGGGACTAGCTCCTACGAGCAGTACTTC
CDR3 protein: CASSVAGTSSYEQYF

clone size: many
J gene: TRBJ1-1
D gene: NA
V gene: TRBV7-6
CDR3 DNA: TGTGCCAGCAGCCGAAGTGGGGACACTGAAGCTTTCTTT
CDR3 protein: CASSRSGDTEAFF

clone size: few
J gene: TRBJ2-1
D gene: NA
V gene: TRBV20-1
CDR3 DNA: TGCAGTGCTAGTGCCGGGGCGCTCTCCTACAATGAGCAGTTCTTC
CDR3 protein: CSASAGALSYNEQFF

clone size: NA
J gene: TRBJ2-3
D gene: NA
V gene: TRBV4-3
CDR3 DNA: TGCGCCAGCAGCCAAGATTCAGGGTTTACGCAGTATTTT
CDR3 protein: CASSQDSGFTQYF

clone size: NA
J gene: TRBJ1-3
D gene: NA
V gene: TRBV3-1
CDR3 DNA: TGTGCCAGCAGCACCCGGGCCTTAAGAAACACCATATATTTT
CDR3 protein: CASSTRALRNTIYF

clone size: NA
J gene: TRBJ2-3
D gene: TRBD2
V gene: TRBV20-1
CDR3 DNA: TGCAGTGCTAGACGCGGCCCAGCGGGGGGGGCAGATACGCAGTATTTT
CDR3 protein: CSARRGPAGGADTQYF

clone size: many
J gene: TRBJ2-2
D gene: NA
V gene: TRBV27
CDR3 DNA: TGTGCCAGCAGTGAGGGATACACCGGGGAGCTGTTTTTT
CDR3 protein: CASSEGYTGELFF

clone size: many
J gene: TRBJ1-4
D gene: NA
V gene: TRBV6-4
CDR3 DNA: TGTGCCAGCAGTGAGCGGTCGGGGGAAAAACTGTTTTTT
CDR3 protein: CASSERSGEKLFF

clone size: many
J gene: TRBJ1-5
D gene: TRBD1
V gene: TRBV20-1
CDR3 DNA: TGCAGTGCTGGACAGGGGGGTCAGCCCCAGCATTTT
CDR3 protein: CSAGQGGQPQHF

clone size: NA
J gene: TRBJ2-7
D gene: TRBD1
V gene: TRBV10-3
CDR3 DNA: TGTGCCATCACCCCACAGGGGGGCTACGAGCAGTACTTC
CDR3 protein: CAITPQGGYEQYF

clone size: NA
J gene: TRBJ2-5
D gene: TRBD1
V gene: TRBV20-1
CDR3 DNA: TGCAGTGCTAGCCCCGGGACAGGGGATAGAGAGACCCAGTACTTC
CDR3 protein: CSASPGTGDRETQYF

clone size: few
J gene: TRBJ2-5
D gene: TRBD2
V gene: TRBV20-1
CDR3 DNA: TGCAGTGCTCCTAGCGGGGGGGCCGTTCAAGAGACCCAGTACTTC
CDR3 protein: CSAPSGGAVQETQYF

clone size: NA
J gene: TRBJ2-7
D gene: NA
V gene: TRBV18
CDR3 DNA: TGTGCCAGCTCCTTCCTCGGACAGAGCCACGAGCAGTACTTC
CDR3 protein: CASSFLGQSHEQYF

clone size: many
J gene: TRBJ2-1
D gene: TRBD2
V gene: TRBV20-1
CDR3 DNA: TGCAGTGCTAGGGGACTAGCAGGGGAGCAGTTCTTC
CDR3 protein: CSARGLAGEQFF

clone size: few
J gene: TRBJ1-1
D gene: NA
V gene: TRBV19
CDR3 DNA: TGTGCCAGTAGTGTGACGGTTTACACTGAAGCTTTCTTT
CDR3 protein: CASSVTVYTEAFF

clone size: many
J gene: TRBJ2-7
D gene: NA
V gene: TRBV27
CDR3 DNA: TGTGCCAGCAGTTTATTGTTTGGGACCGCCGCGAGGGAGCAGTACTTC
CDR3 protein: CASSLLFGTAAREQYF

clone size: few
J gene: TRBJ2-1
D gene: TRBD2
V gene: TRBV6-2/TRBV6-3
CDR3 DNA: TGTGCCAGCAGCCCGCCGGGACTAGCGGGACTTCAAGCCAATGAGCAGTTCTTC
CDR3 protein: CASSPPGLAGLQANEQFF

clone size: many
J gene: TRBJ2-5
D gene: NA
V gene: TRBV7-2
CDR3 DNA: TGTGCCAGCAGCTCGACGGTGATTGGGACCCAGTACTTC
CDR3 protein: CASSSTVIGTQYF

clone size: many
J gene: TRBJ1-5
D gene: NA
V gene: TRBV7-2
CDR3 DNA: TGTGCCAGCAGCCCCCAGTGGCCTCAGCCCCAGCATTTT
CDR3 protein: CASSPQWPQPQHF

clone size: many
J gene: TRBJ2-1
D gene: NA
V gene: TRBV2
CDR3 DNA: TGTGCCAGCAGTGAAGGAGGGGGGTCCTACAATGAGCAGTTCTTC
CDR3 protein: CASSEGGGSYNEQFF